This TCR beta chain was sequenced in a study of human T cells and chemical hapten exposure. Trimming removed 8 bases at V and 1 base at J, with 16 bases between. This CDR3 has 14 residues. Germline loops: CDR1 SQVTM, CDR2 ANQGSEA. This clonotype was seen at least ten times. The time point was: pre-sensitization, week 0. Stated treatment: therapeutic diphenylcyclopropenone sensitization with weekly scalp DPC. MiXCR, applied by TCRdb to the RACE reads, yields one record per CDR3 protein. This table has about 180,000 distinct CDR3 sequences, under 35% appearing once. Specimen: whole blood, collected in connection with sensitization to the hapten diphenylcyclopropenone (DPC). The chain links TRBV29-1 to TRBJ2-3; unclear D gene. The source is a woman aged 25 to 39 with alopecia areata. Some clones in this sample may be carry-over from other donors' samples. This chain's CDR3 is CSYSRASGTDTQYF. The CDR3 bases are TGCAGCTACTCACGCGCGAGCGGCACAGATACGCAGTATTTT.